The rows below give T cell receptor beta chains drawn from one sample of a study of long-term antiretroviral therapy in people with HIV. TCRdb keeps only in-frame clones here, not all; method: immunoSEQ multiplex PCR. The table records around 18,000 clones, 90% to 95% of them present only once. This specimen was unsorted PBMCs, taken 3 years after starting antiretroviral therapy. The source is a man in his forties or fifties with HIV. The CDR3 runs from the conserved cysteine through the conserved F or W. A D gene is named only where the DNA matches it firmly. Part of the rows lack a size; the others show once, few, many or a class for expanded clones.

v_call	clone_size	d_call	j_call	cdr3_length	cdr3_nt	cdr3_aa
TRBV6-1	-	-	TRBJ2-7	12	TGTGCCAGCAGGGACTCCTCCGGCGAGCAGTACTTC	CASRDSSGEQYF
TRBV29-1	once	-	TRBJ2-7	13	TGCAGCGGGGCCGGGGACAATGCCTACGAGCAGTACTTC	CSGAGDNAYEQYF
TRBV19	-	TRBD2	TRBJ2-1	16	TGTGCCAGTAGGCCTCGTCTAGCGGTCACAAAGTCGGAGCAGTTCTTC	CASRPRLAVTKSEQFF
TRBV7-6	-	TRBD1	TRBJ1-2	17	TGTGCCAGCAGTCCCCCGACCGGGACAGGGGGAGTTTATGGCTACACCTTC	CASSPPTGTGGVYGYTF
TRBV6-6	-	-	TRBJ2-7	11	TGTGCCAGCAGTTATACCCACGAGCAGTACTTC	CASSYTHEQYF
TRBV2	-	TRBD1	TRBJ2-7	14	TGTGCCAGCAGTGAACAGGGGGCAGTATACGAGCAGTACTTC	CASSEQGAVYEQYF
TRBV6-5	once	-	TRBJ2-3	14	TGTGCCAGCAGTTACAGCAAAGTCGGGGATACGCAGTATTTT	CASSYSKVGDTQYF
TRBV13	-	-	TRBJ2-3	15	TGTGCCAGCAGCTTAGACGGCTCTAGCACAGATACGCAGTATTTT	CASSLDGSSTDTQYF
TRBV11-2	-	TRBD1	TRBJ1-6	16	TGTGCCAGCAGGGACAGGGGAGACTCCTATAATTCACCCCTCCACTTT	CASRDRGDSYNSPLHF
TRBV7-2	-	TRBD1	TRBJ1-6	14	TGTGCCAGCAACCAGGGACAGCATAATTCACCCCTCCACTTT	CASNQGQHNSPLHF
TRBV13	-	-	TRBJ2-3	16	TGTGCCAGCAGCTCACCGGGACTGACAGACGCAGATACGCAGTATTTT	CASSSPGLTDADTQYF
TRBV7-2	-	-	TRBJ2-5	14	TGTGCCAGCAGCTTACCAGCGAATTCAGAGACCCAGTACTTC	CASSLPANSETQYF
TRBV11-2	once	TRBD2	TRBJ2-1	15	TGTGCCAGCAGCTCGGGACTAGCGGGGCAGGATGAGCAGTTCTTC	CASSSGLAGQDEQFF
TRBV19	-	TRBD1	TRBJ1-5	15	TGTGCCAGTAGTATTCTTTCAGGGGGGAATCAGCCCCAGCATTTT	CASSILSGGNQPQHF
TRBV12-5	medium-sized	-	TRBJ2-7	15	TGTGCTAGTGGTTTGGGAGGGGCCCTTTACTACGAGCAGTACTTC	CASGLGGALYYEQYF
TRBV9	-	-	TRBJ2-3	16	TGTGCCAGCAGCGTTGACTCTAGCGATAGCACAGATACGCAGTATTTT	CASSVDSSDSTDTQYF
TRBV2	-	-	TRBJ2-7	18	TGTGCCAGCAGTGAAGCTGGGCCTTTGCGGGGGCTGCTCTACGAGCAGTACTTC	CASSEAGPLRGLLYEQYF
TRBV29-1	once	-	TRBJ1-2	13	TGCAGCGTTACCCGGACCTGGAGGGAAGGCTACACCTTC	CSVTRTWREGYTF
TRBV29-1	-	-	TRBJ2-2	15	TGCAGCGTTGAAGAAGGACTCACGAACACCGGGGAGCTGTTTTTT	CSVEEGLTNTGELFF
TRBV6-5	-	-	TRBJ2-7	14	TGTGCCAGCAGTCTAATGCGGGGCCCCTACGAGCAGTACTTC	CASSLMRGPYEQYF
TRBV2	-	-	TRBJ1-1	13	TGTGCCAGCAGTGGATCAGGGAACACTGAAGCTTTCTTT	CASSGSGNTEAFF
TRBV29-1	-	TRBD2	TRBJ2-3	14	TGCAGCGTTGATGCTAGCGGGGGGACAGATACGCAGTATTTT	CSVDASGGTDTQYF
TRBV4-1	-	TRBD1	TRBJ1-6	15	TGCGCCAGCAGCCAAGGCCGGGACAGGGTTAGACCCCTCCACTTT	CASSQGRDRVRPLHF
TRBV6-1	-	-	TRBJ2-2	15	TGTGCCAGCAGTCGATCGGGACCGGCGACCGGGGAGCTGTTTTTT	CASSRSGPATGELFF
TRBV19	-	TRBD2	TRBJ2-1	14	TGTGCCAGTAGTATGACTAGCGGGGCGTCTGAGCAGTTCTTC	CASSMTSGASEQFF
TRBV5-6	once	-	TRBJ2-3	14	TGTGCCAGCAGCTTGGCGGGGGGCACAGATACGCAGTATTTT	CASSLAGGTDTQYF